This T cell receptor beta chain stems from a study of T-cell reconstitution after alpha-beta-depleted transplantation in children. TCRbeta library construction was performed incorporating unique molecular identifiers. TCRdb passed the PCR reads through MiXCR, listing each CDR3 protein once. The table lists nearly 550,000 distinct CDR3 sequences, around 17% of them singletons. Germline loops: CDR1 MNHEY, CDR2 SMNVEV (reference sequence). After removal of 3 bases from V and 6 bases from J, the junction contained 7 bases not matched to a gene. This CDR3 has 15 amino acids. The sample consisted of PBMCs from the stem cell graft donor, taken from the stem cell graft. This receptor was identified in a human donor who donated a stem cell graft to a child with acute lymphoblastic leukemia. The chain combines TRBV27 with TRBJ2-1, with TRBD1 matching 8 bases. The chain's CDR3 is CASSLRTGTSNEQFF. For the CDR3, the DNA is TGTGCCAGCAGTTTGAGGACAGGGACGAGCAATGAGCAGTTCTTC.